This T cell receptor beta chain was identified in a study of cytomegalovirus exposure and HLA in healthy donors. At the level of the study: From some 190 million T cells, an earlier analysis saw roughly 100 million unique TCR beta sequences.

A note on this clone: As yet, its antigen is unknown.

Study results and limitations: Beyond CMV serostatus, there was no information to go on about immune exposure. The HLA-A and HLA-B alleles of most subjects were reportedly predicted accurately from TCR beta sequences. Through in vitro validation, three CMV-associated chains were shown to be specific for CMV antigens.

Germline V gene sequence: CDR1 MNHEY, CDR2 SMNVEV (reference sequence). The CDR3 length is 15 residues. V lost 4 bases to trimming and J lost 1 base, with 11 bases between them. The PCR used 60 Vbeta and 13 Jbeta primers. Profiled with immunoSEQ multiplex PCR; TCRdb holds only in-frame clones, not every one. The sample contains around 140,000 clones, roughly three fifths of which appear only once. This chain connects TRBV27 to TRBJ1-5; maybe TRBD1 (6 bases). Specimen: PBMCs. This TCR was sampled from a woman aged 35 to 49 in good health and CMV-seronegative. The CDR3 loop is CASSSQGRSNQPQHF. In DNA, the CDR3 is TGTGCCAGCAGTTCACAGGGTAGGAGCAATCAGCCCCAGCATTTT.